The present T cell receptor beta chain was sequenced within a study of T-cell reconstitution after alpha-beta-depleted transplantation in children. Overall study findings and caveats: Reportedly, roughly two months post-transplant, alpha-beta T cells arose from several hundred expanded graft clones.

Regarding this clonotype: Its specificity is unknown.

Germline V lookup: CDR1 SGHRS, CDR2 YFSETQ. V dropped 2 bases and J dropped 0 bases, with 12 bases sitting between them. The CDR3 length is 15 residues. Unique molecular identifiers were incorporated when the TCRbeta library was constructed. TCRdb used MiXCR to reprocess the PCR reads, holding one entry per CDR3 protein. This table has 530,000 or so distinct CDR3 sequences, 27% appearing once. This chain links TRBV5-1 with TRBJ2-7, with D possibly being TRBD2 (5 bases). This clonotype was sampled from a boy in the first two years of life with Wiskott-Aldrich syndrome, due to receive a stem cell transplant. The sample in question was PBMCs, obtained before TCRalphabeta/CD19-depleted stem cell transplant. This CDR3 reads CASSLGGLLSYEQYF. The CDR3 DNA reads as TGCGCCAGCAGCTTAGGCGGGCTCCTCTCCTACGAGCAGTACTTC.